This T cell receptor (beta chain) emerged from a study of early T cells in non-severe SARS-CoV-2 infection. TCRdb itself ran the 5' RACE reads through MiXCR, one entry per CDR3 protein. There are around 98,000 distinct CDR3 sequences in the sample; approximately 9.9% occur only once, and around 5.4% lies in the top ten. Trimming stripped 6 bases from V and 0 bases from J, with 14 bases between. The CDR3 totals 14 residues. Germline V gene data show CDR1 as DFQATT and CDR2 as SNEGSKA (reference sequence). The chain combines TRBV20-1 with TRBJ1-1; no reliable D call. The sequence was obtained from an adult who was a healthcare worker with PCR-confirmed SARS-CoV-2 infection or an uninfected control (not recorded which). Input material: whole blood. CDR3 sequence reads: CSAPRVNMNTEAFF. For the CDR3, the DNA is TGCAGTGCCCCCCGGGTCAACATGAACACTGAAGCTTTCTTT.